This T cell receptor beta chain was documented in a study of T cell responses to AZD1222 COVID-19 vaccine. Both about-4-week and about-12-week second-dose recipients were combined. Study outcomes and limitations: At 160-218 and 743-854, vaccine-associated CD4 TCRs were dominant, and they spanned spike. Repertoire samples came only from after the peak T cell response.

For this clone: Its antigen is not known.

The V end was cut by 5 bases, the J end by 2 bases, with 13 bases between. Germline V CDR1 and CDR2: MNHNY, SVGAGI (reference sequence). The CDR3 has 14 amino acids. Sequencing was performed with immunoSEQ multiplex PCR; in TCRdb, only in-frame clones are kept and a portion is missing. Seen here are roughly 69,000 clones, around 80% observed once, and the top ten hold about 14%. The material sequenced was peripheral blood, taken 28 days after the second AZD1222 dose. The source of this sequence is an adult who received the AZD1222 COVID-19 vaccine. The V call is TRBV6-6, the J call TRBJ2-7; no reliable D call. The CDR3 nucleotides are TGTGCCAGCAGTCTTCCGGACGGCGCCTACGAGCAGTACTTC. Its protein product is CASSLPDGAYEQYF.